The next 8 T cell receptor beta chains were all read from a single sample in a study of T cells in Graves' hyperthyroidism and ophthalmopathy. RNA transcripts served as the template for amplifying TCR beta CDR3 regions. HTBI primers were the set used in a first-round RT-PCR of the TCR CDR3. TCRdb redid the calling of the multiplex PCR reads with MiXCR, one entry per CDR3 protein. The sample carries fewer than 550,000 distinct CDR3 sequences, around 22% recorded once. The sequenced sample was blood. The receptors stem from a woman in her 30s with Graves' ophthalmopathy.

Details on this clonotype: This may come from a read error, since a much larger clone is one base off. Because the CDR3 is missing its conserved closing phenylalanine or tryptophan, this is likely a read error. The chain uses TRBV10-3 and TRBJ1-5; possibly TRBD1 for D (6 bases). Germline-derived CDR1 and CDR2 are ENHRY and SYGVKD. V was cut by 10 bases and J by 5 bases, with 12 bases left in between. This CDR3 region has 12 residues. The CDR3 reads CATGQNDQPQHL. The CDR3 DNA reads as TGTGCCACCGGACAGAATGATCAGCCCCAGCATTTA.

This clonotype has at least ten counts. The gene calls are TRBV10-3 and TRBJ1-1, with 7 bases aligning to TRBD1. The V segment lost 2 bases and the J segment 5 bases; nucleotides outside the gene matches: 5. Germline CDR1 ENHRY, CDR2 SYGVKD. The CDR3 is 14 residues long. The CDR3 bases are TGTGCCATCAGTGAGGACAGGGTCAAAACTGAAGCTTTCTTT. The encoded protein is CAISEDRVKTEAFF.

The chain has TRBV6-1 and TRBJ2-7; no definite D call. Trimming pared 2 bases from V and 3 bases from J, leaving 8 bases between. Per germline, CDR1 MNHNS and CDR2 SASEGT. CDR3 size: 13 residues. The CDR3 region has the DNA TGTGCCAGCAGTGAATCAAGGTTCTACGAGCAGTACTTC. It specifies CASSESRFYEQYF.

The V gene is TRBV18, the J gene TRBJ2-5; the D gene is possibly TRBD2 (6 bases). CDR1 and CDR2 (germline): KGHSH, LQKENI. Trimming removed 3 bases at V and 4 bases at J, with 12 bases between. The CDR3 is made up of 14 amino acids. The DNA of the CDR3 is TGTGCCAGCTCACCGGGGAGGCCGAGAGAGACCCAGTACTTC. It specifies CASSPGRPRETQYF.

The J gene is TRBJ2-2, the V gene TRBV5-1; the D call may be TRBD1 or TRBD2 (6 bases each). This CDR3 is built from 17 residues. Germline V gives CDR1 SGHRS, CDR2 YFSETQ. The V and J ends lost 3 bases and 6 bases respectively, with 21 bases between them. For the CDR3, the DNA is TGCGCCAGCAGCTCTCCCGGGGGCCGTTCGGGGCCCGGGGAGCTGTTTTTT. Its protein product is CASSSPGGRSGPGELFF. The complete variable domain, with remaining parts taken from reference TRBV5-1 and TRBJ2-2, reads KAGVTQTPRYLIKTRGQQVTLSCSPISGHRSVSWYQQTPGQGLQFLFEYFSETQRNKGNFPGRFSGRQFSNSRSEMNVSTLELGDSALYLCASSSPGGRSGPGELFFGEGSRLTVL.

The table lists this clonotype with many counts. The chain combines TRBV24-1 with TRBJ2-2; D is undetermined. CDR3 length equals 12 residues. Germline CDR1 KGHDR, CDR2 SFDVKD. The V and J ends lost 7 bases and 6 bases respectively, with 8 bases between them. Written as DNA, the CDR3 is TGTGCCACCAGGGGTGACGCCGGGGAGCTGTTTTTT. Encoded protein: CATRGDAGELFF.

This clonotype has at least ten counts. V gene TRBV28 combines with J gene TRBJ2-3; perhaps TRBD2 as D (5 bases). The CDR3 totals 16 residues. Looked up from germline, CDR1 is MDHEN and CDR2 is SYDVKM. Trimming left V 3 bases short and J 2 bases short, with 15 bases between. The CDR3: CASSFRGGLPTDTQYF. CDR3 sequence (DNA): TGTGCCAGCAGTTTTCGAGGAGGACTCCCCACAGATACGCAGTATTTT.

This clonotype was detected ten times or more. This CDR3 is CASSSRGGNYGYTF. CDR3 DNA: TGTGCCAGCAGCTCGCGGGGCGGAAACTATGGCTACACCTTC. The V call is TRBV6-1, the J call TRBJ1-2, with TRBD1 as a possible D gene (5 bases). Per the germline V gene, CDR1 is MNHNS and CDR2 is SASEGT. V lost 6 bases, J lost 2 bases, and 13 bases lay in between. CDR3 length: 14 amino acids.